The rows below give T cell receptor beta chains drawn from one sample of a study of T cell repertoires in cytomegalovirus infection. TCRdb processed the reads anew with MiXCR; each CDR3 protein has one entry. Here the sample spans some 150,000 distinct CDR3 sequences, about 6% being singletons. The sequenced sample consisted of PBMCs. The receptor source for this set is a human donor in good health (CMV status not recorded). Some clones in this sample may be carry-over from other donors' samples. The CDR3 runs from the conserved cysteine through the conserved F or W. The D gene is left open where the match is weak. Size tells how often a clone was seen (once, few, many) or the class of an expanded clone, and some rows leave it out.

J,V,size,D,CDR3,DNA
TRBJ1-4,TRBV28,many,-,CASYEERATNEKLFF,TGTGCCAGCTACGAGGAAAGGGCAACTAATGAAAAACTGTTTTTT
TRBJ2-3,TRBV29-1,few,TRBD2,CSAARAGGTDTQYF,TGCAGCGCCGCCAGGGCGGGGGGGACAGATACGCAGTATTTT
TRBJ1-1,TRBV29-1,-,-,CSVGQPLGEAFF,TGCAGCGTTGGACAGCCTCTTGGAGAAGCTTTCTTT
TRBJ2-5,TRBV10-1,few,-,CASSSAQGLGETQYF,TGCGCCAGCAGTTCGGCCCAGGGGCTGGGAGAGACCCAGTACTTC
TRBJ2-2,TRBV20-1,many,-,CSARVANTGELFF,TGCAGTGCTAGAGTCGCCAACACCGGGGAGCTGTTTTTT
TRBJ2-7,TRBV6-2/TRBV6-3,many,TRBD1,CASSRTGIPYEQYF,TGTGCCAGCAGCCGGACAGGAATTCCCTACGAGCAGTACTTC
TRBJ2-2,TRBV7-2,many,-,CASSSRPDGELFF,TGTGCCAGCAGCTCCCGGCCTGACGGGGAGCTGTTTTTT
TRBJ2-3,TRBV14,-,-,CASSRRADTQYF,TGTGCCAGCAGCCGCCGGGCAGATACGCAGTATTTT
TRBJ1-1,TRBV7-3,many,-,CASSPQGDGTEAFF,TGTGCCAGCAGCCCTCAAGGGGACGGCACTGAAGCTTTCTTT
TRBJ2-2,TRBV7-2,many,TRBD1,CASSQKVGTGGSRELFF,TGTGCCAGCAGCCAGAAGGTTGGGACAGGGGGCTCCAGGGAGCTGTTTTTT
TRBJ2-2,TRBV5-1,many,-,CASSRDATANTGELFF,TGCGCCAGCAGCCGAGACGCCACCGCGAACACCGGGGAGCTGTTTTTT
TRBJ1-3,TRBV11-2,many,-,CASSLAGASGNTIYF,TGTGCCAGCAGCTTAGCGGGGGCCTCTGGAAACACCATATATTTT
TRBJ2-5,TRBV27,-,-,CASSTGTVETQYF,TGTGCCAGCAGTACCGGGACCGTAGAGACCCAGTACTTC
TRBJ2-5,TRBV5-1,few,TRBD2,CASSSGGRIETQYF,TGCGCCAGCAGCTCGGGGGGGCGTATCGAGACCCAGTACTTC
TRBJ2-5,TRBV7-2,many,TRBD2,CASSLLRGGAGETQYF,TGTGCCAGCAGCTTACTTCGCGGGGGGGCCGGAGAGACCCAGTACTTC
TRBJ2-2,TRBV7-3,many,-,CASAPGFNTGELFF,TGTGCCAGCGCCCCAGGATTTAACACCGGGGAGCTGTTTTTT
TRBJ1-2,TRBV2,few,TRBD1,CASSPLTGGESGYTF,TGTGCCAGCAGTCCTCTGACAGGGGGAGAAAGTGGCTACACCTTC
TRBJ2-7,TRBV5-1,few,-,CASSLAASEAYEQYF,TGCGCCAGCAGCTTGGCGGCTTCAGAGGCCTACGAGCAGTACTTC
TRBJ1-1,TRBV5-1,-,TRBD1,CASSDRGGMADTEAFF,TGCGCCAGCAGCGACAGGGGCGGAATGGCGGACACTGAAGCTTTCTTT
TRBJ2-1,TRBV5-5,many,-,CASSLDLGGLLYNEQFF,TGTGCCAGCAGCTTGGATTTGGGGGGACTCCTCTACAATGAGCAGTTCTTC
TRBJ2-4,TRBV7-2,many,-,CASSPGRVECTLVAKNIQYF,TGTGCCAGCAGCCCCGGCAGGGTGGAGTGTACTTTGGTAGCCAAAAACATTCAGTACTTC
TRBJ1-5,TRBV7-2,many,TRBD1,CASSLGRDSFNQPQHF,TGTGCCAGCAGCCTGGGCCGGGACAGCTTCAATCAGCCCCAGCATTTT
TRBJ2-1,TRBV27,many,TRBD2,CASRLPGGLPNEQFF,TGTGCCAGCAGGCTGCCGGGGGGGCTTCCCAATGAGCAGTTCTTC
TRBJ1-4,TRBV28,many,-,CASSPAWGLREKLFF,TGTGCCAGCAGCCCCGCCTGGGGTCTTAGGGAAAAACTGTTTTTT
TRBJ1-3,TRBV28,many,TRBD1,CASSLSDRGSGNTIYF,TGTGCCAGCAGTTTATCCGACAGGGGGTCTGGAAACACCATATATTTT
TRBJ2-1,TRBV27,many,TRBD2,CASSLVRGRYNEQFF,TGTGCCAGCAGTTTAGTGCGGGGGAGGTACAATGAGCAGTTCTTC
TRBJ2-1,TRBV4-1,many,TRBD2,CASSHPGGGKFF,TGCGCCAGCAGCCATCCCGGGGGGGGAAAGTTCTTC
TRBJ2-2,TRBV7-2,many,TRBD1,CASSPRQGRTGELFF,TGTGCCAGCAGCCCTCGACAGGGAAGAACCGGGGAGCTGTTTTTT
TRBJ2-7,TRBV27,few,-,CASRPRPRPYEQYF,TGTGCCAGCCGGCCCCGGCCGCGGCCCTACGAGCAGTACTTC
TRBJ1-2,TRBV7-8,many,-,CASSAQLLRGTYGYTF,TGTGCCAGCAGCGCCCAGCTCCTCAGGGGAACGTATGGCTACACCTTC
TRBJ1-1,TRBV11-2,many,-,CASSYRTGLQNTEAFF,TGTGCCAGCAGCTATCGGACGGGCCTACAGAACACTGAAGCTTTCTTT